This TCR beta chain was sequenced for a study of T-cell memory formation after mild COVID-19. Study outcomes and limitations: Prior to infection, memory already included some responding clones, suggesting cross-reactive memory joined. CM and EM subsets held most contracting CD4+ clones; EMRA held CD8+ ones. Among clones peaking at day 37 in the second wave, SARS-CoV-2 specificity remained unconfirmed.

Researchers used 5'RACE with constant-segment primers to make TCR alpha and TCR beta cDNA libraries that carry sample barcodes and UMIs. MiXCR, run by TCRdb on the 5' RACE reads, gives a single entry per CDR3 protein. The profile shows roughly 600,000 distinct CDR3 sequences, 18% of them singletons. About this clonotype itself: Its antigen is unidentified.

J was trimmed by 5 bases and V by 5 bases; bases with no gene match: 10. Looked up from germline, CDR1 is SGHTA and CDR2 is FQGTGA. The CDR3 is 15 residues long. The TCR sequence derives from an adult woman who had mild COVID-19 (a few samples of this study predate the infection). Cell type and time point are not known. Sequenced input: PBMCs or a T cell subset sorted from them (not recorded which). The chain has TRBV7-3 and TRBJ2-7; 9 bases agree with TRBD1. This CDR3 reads CASSPRDRGIDEQYF. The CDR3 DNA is TGTGCCAGCAGCCCCAGAGACAGGGGGATCGACGAGCAGTACTTC.